This is a list of T cell receptor beta chains from one sample in a study of cytomegalovirus exposure and HLA in healthy donors. Only in-frame clones appear in the TCRdb table, and some are missing; sequencing was by immunoSEQ multiplex PCR. Here the sample spans roughly 100,000 clones, about an eighth being singletons. The sequencing input was PBMCs. The receptors originated from a man aged 35 to 55 in good health and CMV-seropositive. Each CDR3 is given without its conserved first and last residue. A row's size may be missing; if present it is once, few, many or a size class.

V gene,J gene,clone size,CDR3 protein
TRBV6-1,TRBJ2-5,.,ASSLLAGGVETQY
TRBV4-1,TRBJ1-4,.,ASRGGTLEKLF
TRBV5-1,TRBJ2-7,few,ASSFGQVDYEQY
TRBV5-6,TRBJ2-3,few,ASSPTASSTDTQY
TRBV5-4,TRBJ2-7,few,ASSGPGHQGSYEQY
TRBV6-1,TRBJ2-1,.,ASRTTGLSYNEQF
TRBV4-2,TRBJ2-7,few,ASSQGLAGGGDYEQY
TRBV6-8,TRBJ2-1,few,ASSLRLALYNEQF
TRBV5-6,TRBJ2-1,.,ASSLGQGAFNEQF
TRBV5-1,TRBJ2-7,few,ASSSKQGAAYEQY
TRBV11-2,TRBJ1-1,.,ASSLGRNTEAF
TRBV7-2,TRBJ2-1,few,ASSPGLGPGQF
TRBV7-8,TRBJ2-7,.,ASSTGASGRYEQY
TRBV6-5,TRBJ1-2,.,ASSYSRTGGGYGYT
TRBV11-2,TRBJ2-5,.,ASSLALAGGPGETQY
TRBV19,TRBJ2-1,few,ATSGGTLVGNEQF
TRBV6-1,TRBJ2-5,.,ASDRPPEIETQY
TRBV6-5,TRBJ2-7,.,ASSRTGGYYEQY
TRBV7-9,TRBJ1-5,few,ASSFGDRGAPRNQPQH